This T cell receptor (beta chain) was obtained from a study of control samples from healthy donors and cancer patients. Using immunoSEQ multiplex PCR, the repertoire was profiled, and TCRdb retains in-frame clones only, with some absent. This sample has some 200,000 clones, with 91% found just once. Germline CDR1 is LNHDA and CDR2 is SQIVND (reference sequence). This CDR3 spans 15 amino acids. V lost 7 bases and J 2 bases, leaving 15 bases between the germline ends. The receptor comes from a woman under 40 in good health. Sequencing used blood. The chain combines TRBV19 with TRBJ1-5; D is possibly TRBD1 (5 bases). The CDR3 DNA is TGTGCCAGTACGACGGGGCGGTGGGGCAATCAGCCCCAGCATTTT. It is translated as CASTTGRWGNQPQHF.